This TCR beta chain was found in a study of regulatory T cells in long-lasting Graves disease. General observations from the study: With persistent disease, TRBV28, TRBJ1-2 and TRBJ2-5 were the favored segments. Sharing of public clonotypes was greater in persistent patients (approximately 2,700) than in new patients (roughly 880).

This clonotype showed up just a few times. Its antigen is not identified. Arm-PCR with iRepertoire HTBI primers amplified the CDR3 regions for these TCR beta libraries. A single record per CDR3 protein comes from TCRdb applying MiXCR to the multiplex PCR reads. The sample includes 300,000 to 450,000 distinct CDR3 sequences, roughly a sixth of them seen just once. The V end was cut by 5 bases, the J end by 0 bases, with 14 bases between. This CDR3 region has 17 residues. The V gene's germline CDR1 is LNHDA and CDR2 SQIVND (reference sequence). Stated time point: newly diagnosed GD, antithyroid drugs for less than 3 months. PBMC-derived RNA was used for the TCR library.

The receptor comes from a female donor with Graves disease. J is TRBJ1-6 and V is TRBV19, with a possible D match to TRBD1 (5 bases). Sequencing used peripheral blood mononuclear cells (PBMCs), obtained at new diagnosis, from a patient treated with antithyroid drugs. CDR3 residues: CASSFGTRSSYNSPLHF. In DNA form, the CDR3 reads TGTGCCAGTAGTTTCGGGACTCGGAGCTCCTATAATTCACCCCTCCACTTT. The full variable domain, its missing parts supplied by reference TRBV19 and TRBJ1-6, is DGGITQSPKYLFRKEGQNVTLSCEQNLNHDAMYWYRQDPGQGLRLIYYSQIVNDFQKGDIAEGYSVSREKKESFPLTVTSAQKNPTAFYLCASSFGTRSSYNSPLHFGNGTRLTVT.